This T cell receptor beta chain was found in a study of blood T cell repertoires in COVID-19. Study-level background: Samples representing acute and convalescent COVID-19 were sourced from the United States, Italy and Spain. PBMCs, B-cell-depleted T cells, or T cells provided the cDNA or gDNA that made up the material.

The germline V and J ends were trimmed by 10 bases and 4 bases, with 11 bases remaining between them. The CDR3 has 12 residues. Germline V CDR1 and CDR2: MDHEN, SYDVKM. Original handling: Counts of nucleated cells, estimated from reference gene primer amplification, were obtained. Only in-frame clones appear in the TCRdb table, and some are missing; sequencing was by immunoSEQ multiplex PCR. V, J and clone size derive from that table, while D and trimming were established from the DNA sequence. Counted here are about 120,000 clones, 75% to 85% occurring once; the ten biggest clones make up 12%. The chain employs TRBV28 and TRBJ2-1; D is perhaps TRBD2 (5 bases). Sequenced: peripheral blood. The sequence came from a human donor in a cohort sampled during active COVID-19. The DNA for the CDR3 is TGTGCCACCGGACTTAATTACAATGAGCAGTTCTTC. Its translation is CATGLNYNEQFF. Full variable domain (rest looked up from reference TRBV28 and TRBJ2-1): DVKVTQSSRYLVKRTGEKVFLECVQDMDHENMFWYRQDPGLGLRLIYFSYDVKMKEKGDIPEGYSVSREKKERFSLILESASTNQTSMYLCATGLNYNEQFFGPGTRLTVL.